These 24 T cell receptor beta chains were sequenced from one sample in a study of cytomegalovirus exposure and HLA in healthy donors. This PCR relied on a set of 60 Vbeta primers and 13 Jbeta primers. Clones were sequenced by immunoSEQ multiplex PCR, and TCRdb holds only the in-frame ones, with some missing. The data show about 200,000 clones, and the top ten clones hold roughly 0.89%. The sample taken for sequencing was PBMCs. These receptors were collected from a woman aged 30 to 39 in good health and CMV-seropositive.

This chain links TRBV2 with TRBJ1-1; 7 bases line up with TRBD1. After removal of 9 bases from V and 6 bases from J, the junction contained 4 bases not matched to a gene. The CDR3 sequence is 11 residues long. The germline V gene encodes CDR1 SNHLY and CDR2 FYNNEI. The CDR3 protein is CARQGRPEAFF. CDR3 coding DNA: TGTGCCAGACAGGGGCGGCCTGAAGCTTTCTTT.

The chain employs TRBV7-8 and TRBJ2-7, with 11 bases identical to TRBD2. CDR3 length: 17 amino acids. V was pared by 2 bases and J by 5 bases, with 11 bases of the junction left unmatched. Germline CDR1 and CDR2: SGHVS and FQNEAQ. This CDR3 reads CASSLMVELAGAHEQYF. For the CDR3, the DNA is TGTGCCAGCAGCTTAATGGTGGAACTAGCGGGGGCCCACGAGCAGTACTTC. Complete variable domain (other parts from reference TRBV7-8 and TRBJ2-7): GAGVSQSPRYKVAKRGQDVALRCDPISGHVSLFWYQQALGQGPEFLTYFQNEAQLDKSGLPSDRFFAERPEGSVSTLKIQRTQQEDSAVYLCASSLMVELAGAHEQYFGPGTRLTVT.

The CDR3 spells CASRVGQGAGEQYF. The CDR3 DNA follows: TGTGCCAGCAGAGTGGGACAGGGGGCGGGCGAGCAGTACTTC. The chain uses TRBV11-2 and TRBJ2-7; 12 nucleotides match TRBD1. The germline CDR1 and CDR2 sequences are SGHAT and FQNNGV. With 6 bases clipped from V and 6 bases from J, the junction kept 6 bases outside the gene matches. The CDR3 is made up of 14 amino acids. The full variable domain, its missing parts supplied by reference TRBV11-2 and TRBJ2-7, is EAGVAQSPRYKIIEKRQSVAFWCNPISGHATLYWYQQILGQGPKLLIQFQNNGVVDDSQLPKDRFSAERLKGVDSTLKIQPAKLEDSAVYLCASRVGQGAGEQYFGPGTRLTVT.

The chain recombines TRBV5-1 with TRBJ2-5; 8 nucleotides align to TRBD2. The ends lost 0 bases at V and 4 bases at J; junction bases unmatched: 5. CDR3 length: 15 residues. Germline CDR1 and CDR2: SGHRS and YFSETQ. The CDR3 spells CASSLAVAGTETQYF. CDR3 DNA: TGCGCCAGCAGCTTGGCGGTAGCGGGAACAGAGACCCAGTACTTC.

The V gene is TRBV7-8, the J gene TRBJ1-5, with a tentative D call TRBD1 (6 bases). Germline CDR1 is SGHVS and CDR2 is FQNEAQ. The V gene lost 5 bases and the J gene lost 2 bases, with 19 bases spanning the gap. This CDR3 spans 17 amino acids. The CDR3 loop is CASSGRTYRDGNQPQHF. Written as DNA, the CDR3 is TGTGCCAGCAGCGGAAGGACTTACAGGGACGGCAATCAGCCCCAGCATTTT.

This chain joins TRBV10-3 and TRBJ2-2; D call uncertain. Germline CDR1 ENHRY, CDR2 SYGVKD. Deletions cut 3 bases from V and 0 bases from J, with 11 bases between. CDR3 length: 16 amino acids. The CDR3 DNA is TGTGCCATCAGTGAATCCGTGGGCGCGAACACCGGGGAGCTGTTTTTT. Residues: CAISESVGANTGELFF.

V usage is TRBV7-9 and J usage is TRBJ1-3, with D possibly matching TRBD1 (5 bases). The CDR3 loop spans 16 amino acids. Trimming left V 3 bases short and J 0 bases short, with 12 bases between. Germline CDR1 reads SEHNR; CDR2 reads FQNEAQ (reference sequence). The DNA for the CDR3 is TGTGCCAGCAGCTTTGACAGAATTCTCTCTGGAAACACCATATATTTT. Its protein product is CASSFDRILSGNTIYF.

The chain links TRBV7-7 to TRBJ2-3; D uncertain. The CDR3 runs to 14 residues. Germline lookup yields CDR1 SSHAT and CDR2 FNYEAQ (reference sequence). Between the trimmed V and J ends, which lost 5 bases and 6 bases, there was a span of 15 bases. The CDR3 nucleotides are TGTGCCAGCAGCCTGTCCCCTAGTAGGGATACGCAGTATTTT. Translating it yields CASSLSPSRDTQYF.

Concerning this clone: At the DNA level, this CDR3 is encoded by other sequences in the same sample as well. This chain uses TRBV9 with TRBJ2-7, with 8 bases lining up with TRBD1. The J segment lost 3 bases and the V segment lost 0 bases, leaving 5 bases of the junction unmatched. The CDR3 spans 15 residues. Looked up from germline, CDR1 is SGDLS and CDR2 is YYNGEE. The CDR3 here is CASSVGGQGYYEQYF. CDR3 bases: TGTGCCAGCAGCGTAGGAGGACAGGGATACTACGAGCAGTACTTC.

The chain links TRBV2 to TRBJ2-2; D is unclear. Between the trimmed V and J ends, which lost 2 bases and 1 base, there was a span of 14 bases. The CDR3 sequence is 17 residues long. CDR1 and CDR2 from the germline V gene are SNHLY and FYNNEI. The CDR3 spells CASSELTSRLNTGELFF. For the CDR3, the DNA is TGTGCCAGCAGTGAATTAACGAGCAGGCTGAACACCGGGGAGCTGTTTTTT.

The chain employs TRBV28 and TRBJ2-7, with 7 bases lining up with TRBD2. The V and J ends lost 3 bases and 4 bases, in that order; junction bases with no gene match: 15. The CDR3 runs 17 residues. The V gene's germline CDR1 is MDHEN and CDR2 SYDVKM. In DNA form, the CDR3 reads TGTGCCAGCAGTTTGGGATTCGTGGGGAGGGTTAATTACGAGCAGTACTTC. Encoded protein: CASSLGFVGRVNYEQYF.

The rearrangement joins TRBV27 to TRBJ1-5; no firm D call. V was cut by 3 bases and J by 4 bases, with 16 bases left in between. The CDR3 extends over 16 amino acids. Germline loops: CDR1 MNHEY, CDR2 SMNVEV (reference sequence). The CDR3 spells CASSFVGESLNQPQHF. In DNA, the CDR3 is TGTGCCAGCAGTTTCGTTGGGGAGAGCCTAAATCAGCCCCAGCATTTT.

This rearrangement joins TRBV4-3 to TRBJ2-1; TRBD2 matches 9 bases. Germline V gives CDR1 LGHNA, CDR2 YSLEER. This CDR3 has 15 amino acids. V shed 4 bases and J 7 bases; nucleotides not matched to a gene: 8. DNA of the CDR3: TGCGCCAGCAGCCGAGTGGGGACTAGCTTAAATGAGCAGTTCTTC. Protein product: CASSRVGTSLNEQFF.

The chain combines TRBV29-1 with TRBJ2-5; 7 nucleotides agree with TRBD1. The assigned J gene may be wrong: the sequence end matches TRBJ2-7 better. The CDR3 length is 16 residues. Germline CDR1 SQVTM, CDR2 ANQGSEA. CDR3 residues: CSVEGGFGQGAYEQYF. DNA of the CDR3: TGCAGCGTTGAAGGGGGGTTTGGGCAGGGGGCCTACGAGCAGTACTTC.

The gene calls are TRBV27 and TRBJ2-4, with 7 bases that match TRBD1. The CDR3 runs to 14 residues. The germline V gene encodes CDR1 MNHEY and CDR2 SMNVEV (reference sequence). V shed 5 bases and J 7 bases; nucleotides not matched to a gene: 8. The CDR3 bases are TGTGCCAGCAGTAGTGTTAACAGGGGCAACATTCAGTACTTC. This gives the protein CASSSVNRGNIQYF.

The CDR3 sequence is CASIGTSGGQRPSYNEQFF. The CDR3 coding sequence is TGCGCCAGCATCGGGACTAGCGGGGGCCAAAGACCCTCCTACAATGAGCAGTTCTTC. This rearrangement joins TRBV10-2 to TRBJ2-1, with TRBD2 matching 14 bases. This CDR3 is 19 amino acids long. The ends lost 7 bases at V and 0 bases at J; junction bases unmatched: 11. The germline V gene has CDR1 WSHSY and CDR2 SAAADI.

The chain joins TRBV2 to TRBJ2-1, with TRBD2 matching 12 bases. Germline trimming cut 8 bases from V and 6 bases from J; bases unmatched to any gene: 17. CDR3 length: 18 amino acids. The V gene's germline CDR1 is SNHLY and CDR2 FYNNEI. The CDR3 coding sequence is TGTGCCAGCCTCCCTCACCCCCCGACTAGCGGGAGTGGCAATGAGCAGTTCTTC. Amino acid sequence: CASLPHPPTSGSGNEQFF.

CDR3: CASSFKRGTGTFF. The CDR3 region has the DNA TGTGCCAGCAGTTTTAAAAGGGGGACAGGGACGTTCTTC. The chain has TRBV27 and TRBJ2-1; 9 positions agree with TRBD1. Germline V gives CDR1 MNHEY, CDR2 SMNVEV (reference sequence). This CDR3 has 13 residues. V shed 3 bases, J shed 15 bases, and the junction held 9 bases outside the gene matches.

This chain uses TRBV4-1 with TRBJ1-1; unclear D gene. Trimming shortened V by 0 bases and J by 1 base, and 6 bases separated the two germline ends. The CDR3 consists of 14 residues. CDR1 MGHRA and CDR2 YSYEKL come from the germline V gene. The CDR3 loop reads CASSQEIENTEAFF. The CDR3 DNA sequence: TGCGCCAGCAGCCAAGAAATAGAGAACACTGAAGCTTTCTTT.

This rearrangement joins TRBV30 to TRBJ2-5, with 9 bases fitting TRBD1. The J call is doubtful: the DNA matches TRBJ2-7 better. Germline V gives CDR1 GTSNPN, CDR2 SVGIG (reference sequence). This CDR3 is built from 13 residues. The CDR3 here is CAWAKQGAYEQYF. CDR3 DNA sequence: TGTGCCTGGGCCAAACAGGGGGCGTACGAGCAGTACTTC.

This chain connects TRBV10-3 to TRBJ1-1; TRBD1 agrees at 7 bases. Germline CDR1 and CDR2: ENHRY and SYGVKD. The CDR3 sequence is 16 residues long. Trimming cost V 4 bases and J 4 bases; bases outside gene matches: 12. This CDR3 reads CAISGQGKAASTEAFF. The CDR3 nucleotides are TGTGCCATCAGTGGACAGGGAAAAGCCGCAAGCACTGAAGCTTTCTTT.

For the CDR3, the DNA is TGCGCCAGCAGCCTAGCCGGGACTAGGAACAATGAGCAGTTCTTC. Translating it yields CASSLAGTRNNEQFF. The chain carries TRBV5-1 and TRBJ2-1; TRBD2 aligns across 8 bases. There are 15 residues in the CDR3. The ends lost 4 bases at V and 5 bases at J; junction bases unmatched: 8. CDR1 is SGHRS and CDR2 is YFSETQ in the germline V gene.

This sequence joins TRBV4-1 and TRBJ1-2, with D unresolved. CDR1 MGHRA and CDR2 YSYEKL come from the germline V gene. The CDR3 spans 16 residues. Trimming took off 0 bases at V and 4 bases at J, with 15 bases between the two ends. This CDR3 is CASSQDTLAASYGYTF. The CDR3 DNA reads as TGCGCCAGCAGCCAAGACACGCTCGCGGCCAGCTATGGCTACACCTTC.

The rearrangement links TRBV5-4 to TRBJ2-3, with 10 bases lining up with TRBD1. Germline V gene data show CDR1 as SGHNT and CDR2 as YYREEE (reference sequence). This CDR3 spans 15 amino acids. V shed 3 bases and J 5 bases; nucleotides not matched to a gene: 6. This CDR3 reads CASSSTGGWGDTQYF. The DNA of the CDR3 is TGTGCCAGCAGCTCGACAGGGGGCTGGGGAGATACGCAGTATTTT.